This entry lists 14 T cell receptor beta chains sequenced from one sample in a study of OX40 agonist ivuxolimab in advanced cancers. The assay was immunoSEQ multiplex PCR, and TCRdb's table has in-frame clones only and misses some. The profile shows 55,000 to 70,000 clones, 80% to 85% of them singletons. The sequencing used CD4+ or CD8+ T cells sorted from blood, collected in a trial of the OX40 agonist ivuxolimab. The receptor set was obtained from an adult with an advanced solid tumor such as melanoma, head and neck, liver or kidney cancer.

This sequence joins TRBV5-4 and TRBJ1-2, with 7 bases matching TRBD1. Losses at the gene ends were 2 bases for V and 7 bases for J; bases not matched to a gene: 8. The CDR3 extends over 14 amino acids. Germline lookup yields CDR1 SGHNT and CDR2 YYREEE (reference sequence). CDR3 nucleotide sequence: TGTGCCAGCAGCTTTGTAGACAGGGAGGGTGGCTACACCTTC. Its translation is CASSFVDREGGYTF.

The chain has TRBV27 and TRBJ2-3, with D possibly being TRBD2 (6 bases). The germline V gene has CDR1 MNHEY and CDR2 SMNVEV (reference sequence). Trimming left V 9 bases short and J 4 bases short, with 20 bases between. The CDR3 length is 15 residues. The CDR3 is CASRSPGVGADTQYF. The DNA for the CDR3 is TGTGCCAGTCGCTCACCGGGGGTCGGTGCAGATACGCAGTATTTT.

The chain couples TRBV9 to TRBJ2-7; D is perhaps TRBD2 (5 bases). V was trimmed by 2 bases and J by 6 bases, leaving 15 bases between them. Germline lookup yields CDR1 SGDLS and CDR2 YYNGEE. The CDR3 runs to 14 residues. The DNA of the CDR3 is TGTGCCAGCAGCGTCGCGGCCGAGGCGGGCGAGCAGTACTTC. Protein: CASSVAAEAGEQYF.

The chain recombines TRBV18 with TRBJ2-7; possible D gene TRBD1, 5 bases. The CDR3 has 14 amino acids. Looked up from germline, CDR1 is KGHSH and CDR2 is LQKENI. The V and J ends lost 1 base and 5 bases respectively, with 12 bases between them. The CDR3 sequence: CASSPQTGENEQYF. CDR3 nucleotides: TGTGCCAGCTCACCACAAACAGGAGAAAACGAGCAGTACTTC.

The chain couples TRBV7-8 to TRBJ1-2; D gene uncertain. Trimming removed 0 bases from V and 8 bases from J, with 16 bases in between. Germline CDR1 and CDR2: SGHVS and FQNEAQ. There are 15 residues in the CDR3. CDR3 nucleotide sequence: TGTGCCAGCAGCTTAGCGCTTACGGACGCCGTCGGCTACACCTTC. Its protein product is CASSLALTDAVGYTF.

V is TRBV5-4 and J is TRBJ2-3; D might be TRBD1 or TRBD2, each matching 6 bases. Trimming stripped 4 bases from V and 0 bases from J, with 15 bases between. The CDR3 runs 16 residues. Germline V gene lookup returns CDR1 SGHNT and CDR2 YYREEE (reference sequence). The CDR3 loop is CASSRTRGASTDTQYF. DNA of the CDR3: TGTGCCAGCAGCCGGACAAGGGGGGCAAGCACAGATACGCAGTATTTT.

V and J are TRBV4-2 and TRBJ2-2; 10 bases are a match to TRBD2. V lost 1 base and J lost 0; bases outside the gene matches: 5. Germline V gives CDR1 LGHNA, CDR2 YNFKEQ. CDR3 size: 18 residues. CDR3 DNA: TGTGCCAGCAGCCAAGGCGCTAGCGGGGGTGCGAACACCGGGGAGCTGTTTTTT. Residues: CASSQGASGGANTGELFF.

The CDR3 coding sequence is TGTGCCACCTCTTCGCGGGGAGGGACAGATACGCAGTATTTT. Translated, it gives CATSSRGGTDTQYF. This rearrangement joins TRBV6-1 to TRBJ2-3; 7 positions match TRBD2. The CDR3 consists of 14 residues. Germline trimming cut 10 bases from V and 3 bases from J; bases unmatched to any gene: 10. The germline gives CDR1 MNHNS, CDR2 SASEGT.

The CDR3 protein is CASSNGASLNYGYTF. CDR3 sequence (DNA): TGTGCCAGCAGCAATGGTGCCAGCCTTAACTATGGCTACACCTTC. The genes are TRBV7-6 and TRBJ1-2; D gene unclear. This CDR3 is 15 amino acids long. Looked up from germline, CDR1 is SGHVS and CDR2 is FNYEAQ. The germline V and J ends were trimmed by 5 bases and 1 base, with 14 bases remaining between them.

This clone was seen more than once but under ten times. The chain is built from TRBV11-2 and TRBJ1-1; D unresolved. The V end was cut by 2 bases, the J end by 3 bases, with 7 bases between. This CDR3 has 13 residues. In germline, CDR1 is SGHAT, CDR2 FQNNGV. The CDR3 DNA follows: TGTGCCAGCAGCTTATCTGGGGACACTGAAGCTTTCTTT. It is translated as CASSLSGDTEAFF.

This chain joins TRBV18 and TRBJ1-2; D uncertain. This CDR3 spans 14 amino acids. V was shortened by 2 bases and J by 0 bases, with 7 bases between the two germline ends. Germline V gene data show CDR1 as KGHSH and CDR2 as LQKENI. CDR3 DNA sequence: TGTGCCAGCTCACCAGACGCAGCTAACTATGGCTACACCTTC. This encodes CASSPDAANYGYTF. Supplemented by reference TRBV18 and TRBJ1-2, the full variable domain reads NAGVMQNPRHLVRRRGQEARLRCSPMKGHSHVYWYRQLPEEGLKFMVYLQKENIIDESGMPKERFSAEFPKEGPSILRIQQVVRGDSAAYFCASSPDAANYGYTFGSGTRLTVV.

The chain uses TRBV2 and TRBJ1-5, with D unresolved. Trimming took 7 bases from V and 0 from J, leaving 13 bases between them. The CDR3 sequence is 15 residues long. Germline loops: CDR1 SNHLY, CDR2 FYNNEI. In nucleotides, the CDR3 is TGTGCCAGCAAGGGAGGGATCGGTAGCAATCAGCCCCAGCATTTT. Translation gives CASKGGIGSNQPQHF. The full variable domain, in which reference TRBV2 and TRBJ1-5 provide the parts outside the CDR3, is EPEVTQTPSHQVTQMGQEVILRCVPISNHLYFYWYRQILGQKVEFLVSFYNNEISEKSEIFDDQFSVERPDGSNFTLKIRSTKLEDSAMYFCASKGGIGSNQPQHFGDGTRLSIL.

The chain is built from TRBV15 and TRBJ1-6; possibly TRBD1 for D (6 bases). The CDR3 consists of 14 residues. With 1 base removed from V and 8 bases from J, the gap between germline ends came to 9 bases. Per the germline V gene, CDR1 is LNHNV and CDR2 is YYDKDF (reference sequence). CDR3 residues: CATSRVNRDSPLHF. CDR3 coding DNA: TGTGCCACCAGCAGAGTCAACAGGGATTCACCCCTCCACTTT.

The chain has TRBV2 and TRBJ2-2; D might be TRBD2 (5 bases). The germline V and J ends were trimmed by 4 bases and 11 bases, with 23 bases remaining between them. Germline CDR1 is SNHLY and CDR2 is FYNNEI. The length of the CDR3 is 16 residues. This CDR3 is CASSGPRASSKNELFF. CDR3 sequence (DNA): TGTGCCAGCAGTGGGCCTCGTGCTAGCAGCAAAAACGAGCTGTTTTTT. Drawing the rest from reference TRBV2 and TRBJ2-2, the complete variable domain is EPEVTQTPSHQVTQMGQEVILRCVPISNHLYFYWYRQILGQKVEFLVSFYNNEISEKSEIFDDQFSVERPDGSNFTLKIRSTKLEDSAMYFCASSGPRASSKNELFFGEGSRLTVL.